These 7 T cell receptor beta chains were sequenced from one sample in a study of CD8+ T cells in alopecia areata. cDNA reverse transcribed from extracted RNA served as the sequencing template. Repertoires were generated with immunoSEQ multiplex PCR, while TCRdb's copy carries only in-frame clones and drops some. The table includes hundreds of thousands of clones, roughly three fifths detected once. Treatment: oral pan-JAK inhibitor, 5-10 mg twice daily. The sequencing here drew on CD4+ T cells sorted from blood, taken at approximately week 44, from a patient treated with tofacitinib. The receptors come from a human donor with alopecia areata.

V and J are TRBV4-3 and TRBJ1-1, with 8 bases lining up with TRBD1. The germline V gene encodes CDR1 LGHNA and CDR2 YSLEER. This CDR3 is built from 16 residues. V gave up 0 bases and J gave up 5 bases; unmatched junction bases: 8. Written as DNA, the CDR3 is TGCGCCAGCAGCCAAGATCTCCAGGGGGCGGATACTGAAGCTTTCTTT. Translation: CASSQDLQGADTEAFF.

This clone was recorded only once. J is TRBJ2-5 and V is TRBV7-3; D tentatively fits TRBD1 or TRBD2 (5 bases each). Per germline, CDR1 SGHTA and CDR2 FQGTGA. Trimming took off 5 bases at V and 4 bases at J, with 17 bases between the two ends. The CDR3 loop spans 15 amino acids. DNA of the CDR3: TGTGCCAGCAGCCCGGACCGGGGCGCATCAGAGACCCAGTACTTC. It encodes CASSPDRGASETQYF.

This clone came up a few times. This rearrangement joins TRBV29-1 to TRBJ1-5; D ambiguous. Trimming left V 4 bases short and J 2 bases short, with 12 bases between. The CDR3 is made up of 14 amino acids. Germline V gene sequence: CDR1 SQVTM, CDR2 ANQGSEA. CDR3 amino acids: CSVVSGSGNQPQHF. DNA of the CDR3: TGCAGCGTTGTATCGGGATCGGGCAATCAGCCCCAGCATTTT.

The chain couples TRBV4-2 to TRBJ2-3; D is unclear. CDR3 length: 13 amino acids. V lost 1 base and J lost 6, with 8 bases in between. Germline CDR1 and CDR2: LGHNA and YNFKEQ. The CDR3 is CASSQASKDTQYF. DNA of the CDR3: TGTGCCAGCAGCCAAGCGTCCAAGGATACGCAGTATTTT.

The V call is TRBV10-2, the J call TRBJ1-5, with TRBD1 identical over 9 bases. Germline V gene lookup returns CDR1 WSHSY and CDR2 SAAADI. The CDR3 loop spans 17 amino acids. J gave up 1 base and V 9 bases, and 13 bases lay outside the gene matches. The CDR3 sequence: CASCCRDRVESNQPQHF. CDR3 nucleotide sequence: TGCGCCAGTTGCTGCCGGGACAGGGTAGAGAGCAATCAGCCCCAGCATTTT.

This chain links TRBV15 with TRBJ1-1; D not certain. In germline, CDR1 is LNHNV, CDR2 YYDKDF (reference sequence). V was cut by 4 bases and J by 5 bases, with 8 bases left in between. The CDR3 has 12 residues. The DNA for the CDR3 is TGTGCCACCAGCATTCGACTTACTGAAGCTTTCTTT. Amino acid sequence: CATSIRLTEAFF.

The chain is built from TRBV5-6 and TRBJ1-2, with a tentative D call TRBD1 (5 bases). The CDR3 length is 11 residues. Trimming left V 5 bases short and J 5 bases short, with 7 bases between. Germline CDR1 SGHDT, CDR2 YYEEEE. The CDR3 coding sequence is TGTGCCAGCAGTCGGGGGTATGGCTACACCTTC. It translates to CASSRGYGYTF.